This T cell receptor (beta chain) was identified in a study of shared clonotypes between healthy human individuals. Produced via immunoSEQ multiplex PCR; TCRdb's table is partial and in-frame only. The sample shows over 2 million clones, approximately 95% of them seen only once. Looked up from germline, CDR1 is SGHKS and CDR2 is YYEKEE (reference sequence). The V and J ends lost 5 bases and 0 bases respectively, with 13 bases between them. This CDR3 spans 15 amino acids. Naive CD45RA+ and memory CD45RA-negative subsets were split from CD4+ cells. The clonotype comes from a man aged 18-30 years in good health. The specimen sequenced was naive CD4+ T cells sorted from blood. As for subset: CD45RA+ positively selected. This chain joins TRBV5-5 and TRBJ2-3; D is possibly TRBD1 (5 bases). In DNA form, the CDR3 reads TGTGCCAGCAGTATGATGGGGCGAAGCACAGATACGCAGTATTTT. Its protein product is CASSMMGRSTDTQYF.